These T cell receptor beta chains were read from a single sample in a study of T cell responses to AZD1222 COVID-19 vaccine. TCRdb keeps only in-frame clones here, not all; method: immunoSEQ multiplex PCR. The data hold about 140,000 clones, with roughly nine tenths observed a single time. The material was peripheral blood, obtained 28 days after the second dose of the MenACWY control vaccine. Receptor source: an adult who received the MenACWY meningococcal vaccine as a control. The conserved cysteine and the conserved F or W are not part of the CDR3 here.

V | CDR3
TRBV12-3/TRBV12-4 | ASSFTDTQY
TRBV5-1 | ASSPPDRNSPLH
TRBV5-5 | ASSLVLVNTEAF
TRBV27 | ASSPRTGAFNEQY
TRBV7-9 | ASSPGGLASPLH
TRBV19 | ASSDQGGRRLETQY
TRBV5-4 | ASSQEGNYGYT
TRBV7-2 | ASSLVGTGTDTQY
TRBV11-2 | ASRQQGAGVYEQY
TRBV9 | ASSVTGQGAMNTEAF
TRBV7-9 | ASSARSGAHTEAF
TRBV28 | ASSPTGRGYT
TRBV4-1 | ASSHLGQGAPEQY
TRBV4-3 | ASSQDVGGLAGSTDTQY
TRBV7-3 | ASSLFNEQF
TRBV19 | ASSPRAGEYEQY
TRBV6-2/TRBV6-3 | ASSNPQGGHQPQH
TRBV2 | ASSPNGDQPQH
TRBV28 | ASRGQGNQPQH
TRBV28 | ASSSGQGGPHNSPLH